These 25 T cell receptor beta chains came from one sample sequenced in a study of graft-versus-host responses after intestinal transplantation. Once graft tissue had been processed, intraepithelial and lamina propria lymphocytes were released. Produced via immunoSEQ multiplex PCR; TCRdb's table is partial and in-frame only. Of 7,500 or so clones in the sample, roughly four fifths are singletons; the top ten hold about a tenth. The sample consisted of ileum tissue, taken around 120 days after transplant. The receptors shown here come from a human patient who received an intestinal transplant, so some T cells may come from the graft donor.

This clone has just one count. The DNA of the CDR3 is TGTGCCAGCAGTTTATATGGGACGGGACTAGCGGGGGTAATAGAGCAGTTCTTC. Its protein product is CASSLYGTGLAGVIEQFF. The V gene is TRBV27, the J gene TRBJ2-1; 14 positions agree with TRBD2. V dropped 1 base and J dropped 10; count of bases not matched to a gene: 12. Germline V gene lookup returns CDR1 MNHEY and CDR2 SMNVEV (reference sequence). This CDR3 has 18 residues.

CDR3 region: CASSHPSSYNEQFF. The CDR3 nucleotides are TGCGCCAGCAGCCACCCCAGCTCCTACAATGAGCAGTTCTTC. This chain links TRBV4-1 with TRBJ2-1; the D is unclear. Germline V gene data show CDR1 as MGHRA and CDR2 as YSYEKL. The CDR3 covers 14 residues. V lost 3 bases and J lost 0, with 6 bases in between.

The J gene is TRBJ2-4, the V gene TRBV7-8; no definite D call. Trimming removed 2 bases at V and 0 bases at J, with 5 bases between. The CDR3 runs to 14 residues. The germline V gene has CDR1 SGHVS and CDR2 FQNEAQ. The CDR3: CASSLYPAKNIQYF. CDR3 nucleotides: TGTGCCAGCAGCTTATATCCAGCCAAAAACATTCAGTACTTC.

In this sample, this clone turned up once. The V gene is TRBV5-1, the J gene TRBJ2-3; D is ambiguous. Between the trimmed V and J ends, which lost 1 base and 4 bases, there was a span of 10 bases. The CDR3 is made up of 14 amino acids. In germline, CDR1 is SGHRS, CDR2 YFSETQ. This CDR3 reads CASSLPGPADTQYF. Written as DNA, the CDR3 is TGCGCCAGCAGCTTGCCTGGGCCAGCAGATACGCAGTATTTT.

The chain joins TRBV5-1 to TRBJ2-3; 8 nucleotides match TRBD2. J gave up 3 bases and V 3 bases, and 6 bases lay outside the gene matches. Germline V gene lookup returns CDR1 SGHRS and CDR2 YFSETQ. The CDR3 consists of 15 residues. The CDR3: CASSWGTSHTDTQYF. CDR3 DNA: TGCGCCAGCAGCTGGGGGACTAGTCATACAGATACGCAGTATTTT.

The V and J genes are TRBV11-2 and TRBJ2-3; 8 bases map to TRBD2. The length of the CDR3 is 16 residues. Unmatched junction bases numbered 7, after V lost 2 bases and J lost 3 bases. Germline lookup yields CDR1 SGHAT and CDR2 FQNNGV. The CDR3 region is CASSLIGGALTDTQYF. In nucleotides, the CDR3 is TGTGCCAGCAGCTTAATCGGGGGGGCCCTGACAGATACGCAGTATTTT. The complete variable domain, with remaining parts taken from reference TRBV11-2 and TRBJ2-3, reads EAGVAQSPRYKIIEKRQSVAFWCNPISGHATLYWYQQILGQGPKLLIQFQNNGVVDDSQLPKDRFSAERLKGVDSTLKIQPAKLEDSAVYLCASSLIGGALTDTQYFGPGTRLTVL.

The rearrangement links TRBV25-1 to TRBJ2-3, with TRBD2 matching over 7 bases. Per germline, CDR1 MGHDK and CDR2 SYGVNS. With 9 bases clipped from V and 2 bases from J, the junction kept 14 bases outside the gene matches. The CDR3 loop spans 16 amino acids. CDR3: CASSSGVGEITDTQYF. DNA for the CDR3: TGTGCCAGTTCTAGCGGAGTAGGGGAAATCACAGATACGCAGTATTTT.

The rearrangement joins TRBV5-5 to TRBJ2-7; tentative D call: TRBD1 (6 bases). V was cut by 2 bases and J by 3 bases, with 6 bases left in between. The CDR3 runs 12 residues. Germline V gene data show CDR1 as SGHKS and CDR2 as YYEKEE (reference sequence). CDR3 loop: CASSFRGYEQYF. For the CDR3, the DNA is TGTGCCAGCAGCTTCAGGGGCTACGAGCAGTACTTC.

J is TRBJ2-3 and V is TRBV6-1; 9 bases align to TRBD1. Germline V lookup: CDR1 MNHNS, CDR2 SASEGT. V shed 6 bases and J 3 bases; nucleotides not matched to a gene: 7. The CDR3 loop spans 15 amino acids. CDR3 in amino acids: CASSDRGKGTDTQYF. The CDR3 DNA follows: TGTGCCAGCAGCGACAGGGGGAAAGGGACAGATACGCAGTATTTT.

The chain recombines TRBV5-1 with TRBJ2-1; TRBD1 agrees at 7 bases. Germline loops: CDR1 SGHRS, CDR2 YFSETQ. The length of the CDR3 is 14 residues. The trim removed 1 base at V and 9 bases at J, leaving 7 bases unmatched. The CDR3 nucleotides read TGCGCCAGCAGCTTGAACCTACAGGGGTCTGAGCAGTTCTTC. Its translation: CASSLNLQGSEQFF.

The chain employs TRBV19 and TRBJ2-5; D gene uncertain. This CDR3 is 14 amino acids long. Germline CDR1 and CDR2: LNHDA and SQIVND (reference sequence). The V gene lost 10 bases and the J gene lost 0 bases, with 15 bases spanning the gap. The chain's CDR3 is CATKGSWYQETQYF. CDR3 nucleotides: TGTGCCACCAAGGGCAGCTGGTACCAAGAGACCCAGTACTTC. The variable domain in full, with the rest retrieved from reference TRBV19 and TRBJ2-5, is DGGITQSPKYLFRKEGQNVTLSCEQNLNHDAMYWYRQDPGQGLRLIYYSQIVNDFQKGDIAEGYSVSREKKESFPLTVTSAQKNPTAFYLCATKGSWYQETQYFGPGTRLLVL.

This clone was detected only a few times. This chain joins TRBV4-2 and TRBJ2-5; D might be TRBD1 or TRBD2, each matching 7 bases. Trimming pared 0 bases from V and 4 bases from J, leaving 15 bases between. CDR3 length: 16 amino acids. CDR1 is LGHNA and CDR2 is YNFKEQ in the germline V gene. CDR3 protein: CASSQETGLAAETQYF. CDR3 nucleotide sequence: TGTGCCAGCAGCCAAGAGACAGGGCTAGCGGCAGAGACCCAGTACTTC.

This chain links TRBV6-1 with TRBJ1-1; 7 bases are shared with TRBD1. The CDR3 totals 13 residues. V gave up 6 bases and J gave up 10 bases; unmatched junction bases: 11. Germline lookup yields CDR1 MNHNS and CDR2 SASEGT. The CDR3 DNA reads TGTGCCAGCAGCATTAATTGGGACAGAGGAGCTTTCTTT. Translation: CASSINWDRGAFF.

This clone was observed once. The chain links TRBV7-8 to TRBJ2-7; perhaps TRBD2 as D (6 bases). The CDR3 is made up of 14 amino acids. Germline V gene data show CDR1 as SGHVS and CDR2 as FQNEAQ. V shed 4 bases and J shed 5 bases, with 15 bases lying between them. The CDR3: CASSYSTRSHEQYF. CDR3 nucleotide sequence: TGTGCCAGCAGCTACTCGACTAGGTCCCACGAGCAGTACTTC.

The rearrangement uses TRBV9 and TRBJ1-4, with TRBD1 matching over 7 bases. CDR1 is SGDLS and CDR2 is YYNGEE in the germline V gene. Trimming took 0 bases from V and 4 from J; bases not matched to a gene: 0. CDR3 size: 14 residues. The CDR3 nucleotides read TGTGCCAGCAGCGTAGGACAGGGTAATGAAAAACTGTTTTTT. Translated: CASSVGQGNEKLFF.

The V call is TRBV19, the J call TRBJ2-5; tentatively, D is TRBD1 (8 bases). Germline CDR1 reads LNHDA; CDR2 reads SQIVND (reference sequence). V lost 8 bases to trimming and J lost 5 bases, with 30 bases between them. This CDR3 has 18 amino acids. The CDR3 loop is CASARTGRVRTSGETQYF. The CDR3 nucleotides are TGTGCCAGTGCTAGGACAGGGAGGGTTCGGACGTCGGGGGAGACCCAGTACTTC.

V and J are TRBV6-5 and TRBJ1-6; TRBD1 matches 9 bases. This CDR3 is 15 amino acids long. V gave up 6 bases and J gave up 9 bases; unmatched junction bases: 9. Germline V gives CDR1 MNHEY, CDR2 SVGAGI. The CDR3 DNA reads TGTGCCAGCAGGCCCCAGTTACAGGGGGCTTCACCCCTCCACTTT. Translated, it gives CASRPQLQGASPLHF.

The chain links TRBV29-1 to TRBJ2-7, with TRBD2 as a possible D gene (6 bases). Germline V lookup: CDR1 SQVTM, CDR2 ANQGSEA. The V and J ends lost 0 bases and 7 bases respectively, with 22 bases between them. The CDR3 covers 16 residues. The CDR3, as DNA: TGCAGCGTTGAAGAAGAGACTTTCCTAGACCGGGGGGAGCAGTACTTC. It specifies CSVEEETFLDRGEQYF.

The genes are TRBV4-1 and TRBJ1-1; possibly TRBD1 for D (5 bases). V lost 1 base and J 4 bases, leaving 16 bases between the germline ends. The germline V gene encodes CDR1 MGHRA and CDR2 YSYEKL. This CDR3 contains 16 residues. This chain's CDR3 is CASSQVGNWGSTEAFF. Here the CDR3 DNA reads TGCGCCAGCAGCCAAGTTGGTAATTGGGGGAGCACTGAAGCTTTCTTT.

The CDR3 DNA reads TGTGCCAGCAGTGATACCGGCGGGGCCGGGGCCAACGTCCTGACTTTC. It translates to CASSDTGGAGANVLTF. This sequence joins TRBV2 and TRBJ2-6; perhaps TRBD2 as D (6 bases). CDR3 length: 16 amino acids. Trimming shortened V by 3 bases and J by 4 bases, and 13 bases separated the two germline ends. From germline, CDR1 is SNHLY and CDR2 FYNNEI. Using reference TRBV2 and TRBJ2-6 for the parts outside the CDR3, the full variable domain is EPEVTQTPSHQVTQMGQEVILRCVPISNHLYFYWYRQILGQKVEFLVSFYNNEISEKSEIFDDQFSVERPDGSNFTLKIRSTKLEDSAMYFCASSDTGGAGANVLTFGAGSRLTVL.

This chain connects TRBV18 to TRBJ1-4; no definite D call. Per germline, CDR1 KGHSH and CDR2 LQKENI. The CDR3 sequence is 16 residues long. Trimming left V 6 bases short and J 5 bases short, with 19 bases between. DNA of the CDR3: TGTGCCAGCTCGCCCAACTACTTGACTCAGAATGAAAAACTGTTTTTT. Encoded protein: CASSPNYLTQNEKLFF. The full variable domain, its missing parts supplied by reference TRBV18 and TRBJ1-4, is NAGVMQNPRHLVRRRGQEARLRCSPMKGHSHVYWYRQLPEEGLKFMVYLQKENIIDESGMPKERFSAEFPKEGPSILRIQQVVRGDSAAYFCASSPNYLTQNEKLFFGSGTQLSVL.

This clone was seen only once. V gene TRBV27 combines with J gene TRBJ2-5; D is ambiguous. Germline V gene sequence: CDR1 MNHEY, CDR2 SMNVEV (reference sequence). The CDR3 spans 13 residues. Deletions cut 9 bases from V and 5 bases from J, with 16 bases between. DNA for the CDR3: TGTGCCAGTACGGACCTAACCAGGGAGACCCAGTACTTC. As protein: CASTDLTRETQYF.

The CDR3 reads CASSLSRTGGETQYF. CDR3 sequence (DNA): TGCGCCAGCAGCTTGAGCAGGACAGGGGGAGAGACCCAGTACTTC. The V gene is TRBV5-1, the J gene TRBJ2-5, with 10 bases fitting TRBD1. CDR3 length equals 15 residues. With 1 base clipped from V and 4 bases from J, the junction kept 4 bases outside the gene matches. The germline CDR1 and CDR2 sequences are SGHRS and YFSETQ.

The chain couples TRBV5-4 to TRBJ2-1; 8 nucleotides match TRBD1. J lost 4 bases, V lost 4 bases, and 7 bases had no gene match. Germline V gene data show CDR1 as SGHNT and CDR2 as YYREEE (reference sequence). The CDR3 has 15 amino acids. In nucleotides, the CDR3 is TGTGCCAGCAGCCCTGGGACAGGACCTTACAATGAGCAGTTCTTC. Amino acid sequence: CASSPGTGPYNEQFF.

V is TRBV4-2 and J is TRBJ1-1; weak D call: TRBD1 (6 bases). V was shortened by 0 bases and J by 6 bases, with 20 bases between the two germline ends. The CDR3 is 17 residues long. CDR1 is LGHNA and CDR2 is YNFKEQ in the germline V gene. The CDR3: CASSQDKSSAGAAEAFF. DNA of the CDR3: TGTGCCAGCAGCCAAGATAAGTCAAGTGCGGGGGCGGCTGAAGCTTTCTTT.